This TCR beta chain was identified during a study of T cell responses to AZD1222 COVID-19 vaccine. Overall study: Second-dose intervals of approximately 4 or approximately 12 weeks were pooled. Study-level points and caveats: Nearly half of spike-specific TCRs reportedly target variant regions that are unmutated in the B.1.351 and B.1.1.7 variants. Elevations in Spike-specific TCR breadth and depth followed administration of two AZD1222 doses. The donor cohort was predominantly white British with a female majority, and clonal diversity may have been underestimated.

Concerning this clone itself: The antigen is unknown.

Method: immunoSEQ multiplex PCR; TCRdb's copy keeps in-frame clones and lacks some. The sample includes approximately 110,000 clones, roughly 90% seen only once; the top ten take approximately 1.1%. The clonotype originates from an adult in good health. The sample here was peripheral blood, taken on day 0 of AZD1222 vaccination.

The CDR3, as DNA: TGTGCCAGCAGCTTAATAGCTAGCGGGGGGGCCCCGGATACGCAGTATTTT. It specifies CASSLIASGGAPDTQYF. This sequence joins TRBV7-2 and TRBJ2-3; 12 nucleotides align to TRBD2. CDR3 length equals 17 residues. J gave up 6 bases and V 2 bases, and 9 bases lay outside the gene matches. Germline CDR1 is SGHTA and CDR2 is FQGNSA.